This T cell receptor beta chain is drawn from a study of T cell changes during pregnancy in multiple sclerosis. Some clones are missing from TCRdb's copy, which holds only in-frame ones; the method was immunoSEQ multiplex PCR. Of roughly 100,000 clones listed, about 89% are singletons. Trimming cost V 2 bases and J 5 bases; bases outside gene matches: 10. Germline V gives CDR1 SGDLS, CDR2 YYNGEE. The CDR3 spans 16 residues. The origin of this receptor is a female donor with multiple sclerosis, enrolled in a pregnancy study. The chain recombines TRBV9 with TRBJ2-3; 8 bases are a match to TRBD1. Here the sequenced sample was peripheral blood, taken before pregnancy. The CDR3 loop reads CASSVVPQGAQDTQYF. The CDR3 nucleotides read TGTGCCAGCAGCGTTGTGCCCCAGGGGGCACAAGATACGCAGTATTTT.